This T cell receptor beta chain was found in a study of cytomegalovirus exposure and HLA in healthy donors. The wider study: The use of the same platform for the 130 or so validation repertoires and the roughly 680 first-cohort repertoires was reported by a later analysis. Findings and limits, study-wide: There were a few CMV-associated chains whose specificity for CMV antigens was confirmed in vitro. Most TCR sequences showed up rarely, but some public TCRs showed up in many donors. Reportedly, diagnosis of cytomegalovirus status by the classifier showed high specificity and sensitivity.

About this clone: Antigen specificity is unknown.

Only in-frame clones appear in the TCRdb table, and some are missing; sequencing was by immunoSEQ multiplex PCR. In the table there are roughly 71,000 clones, 94% of which are singletons. CDR3 length: 17 amino acids. After removal of 2 bases from V and 4 bases from J, the junction contained 13 bases not matched to a gene. Germline values: CDR1 LGHNA, CDR2 YSLEER. The chain recombines TRBV4-3 with TRBJ1-2; 7 bases fit TRBD1. This clonotype was sampled from a young woman in good health and CMV-seronegative. Sequenced material: PBMCs. The CDR3 nucleotides are TGCGCCAGCAGCCAAACGACGAGGGGGCCCTCGGCCTATGGCTACACCTTC. Amino acids: CASSQTTRGPSAYGYTF.